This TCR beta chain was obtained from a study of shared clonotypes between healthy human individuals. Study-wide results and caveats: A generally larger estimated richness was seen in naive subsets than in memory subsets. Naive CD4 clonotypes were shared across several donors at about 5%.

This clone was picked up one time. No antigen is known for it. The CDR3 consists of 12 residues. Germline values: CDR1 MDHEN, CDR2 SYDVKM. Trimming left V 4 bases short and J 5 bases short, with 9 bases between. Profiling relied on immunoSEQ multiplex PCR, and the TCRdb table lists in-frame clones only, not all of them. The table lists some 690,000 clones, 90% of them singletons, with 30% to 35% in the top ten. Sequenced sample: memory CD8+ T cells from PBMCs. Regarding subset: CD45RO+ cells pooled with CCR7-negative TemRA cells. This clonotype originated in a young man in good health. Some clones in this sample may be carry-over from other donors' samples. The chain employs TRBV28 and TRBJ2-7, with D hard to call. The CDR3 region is CASSWGRDEQYF. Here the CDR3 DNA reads TGTGCCAGCAGTTGGGGTCGGGACGAGCAGTACTTC. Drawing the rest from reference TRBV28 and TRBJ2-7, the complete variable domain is DVKVTQSSRYLVKRTGEKVFLECVQDMDHENMFWYRQDPGLGLRLIYFSYDVKMKEKGDIPEGYSVSREKKERFSLILESASTNQTSMYLCASSWGRDEQYFGPGTRLTVT.